The 27 T cell receptor beta chains in this list originate from one sample, sequenced in a study of T cell responses to AZD1222 COVID-19 vaccine. The repertoire was sequenced with immunoSEQ multiplex PCR; TCRdb's copy has only in-frame clones and lacks some. The sample yields about 140,000 clones, about nine tenths seen once. The specimen was peripheral blood, collected 28 days after the second AZD1222 dose. These receptors came from an adult who received the AZD1222 COVID-19 vaccine.

The chain uses TRBV5-1 and TRBJ2-3; no definite D call. CDR3 length: 12 residues. Per the germline V gene, CDR1 is SGHRS and CDR2 is YFSETQ. V lost 2 bases and J 4 bases, leaving 5 bases between the germline ends. CDR3 nucleotide sequence: TGCGCCAGCAGCTTCCGGTCAGATACGCAGTATTTT. Translation: CASSFRSDTQYF.

This chain joins TRBV5-1 and TRBJ2-3, with D uncertain. Trimming cost V 1 base and J 2 bases, with 8 bases left between them. The length of the CDR3 is 14 residues. CDR1 and CDR2 from the germline V gene are SGHRS and YFSETQ. The CDR3 DNA follows: TGCGCCAGCAGCTTGCTAAGTATCACAGATACGCAGTATTTT. This translates into CASSLLSITDTQYF.

The rearrangement links TRBV7-3 to TRBJ1-1, with D perhaps matching TRBD1 (6 bases). The ends were cut back, 5 bases at V and 11 bases at J, with 18 bases in the middle. The CDR3 spans 13 residues. Looked up from germline, CDR1 is SGHTA and CDR2 is FQGTGA. DNA of the CDR3: TGTGCCAGCAGCACCCAAACAGGGATGGAGGCTTTCTTT. This translates into CASSTQTGMEAFF.

The rearrangement uses TRBV12-5 and TRBJ1-1; D possibly corresponds to TRBD1 (5 bases). Germline V gene sequence: CDR1 LGHNT, CDR2 FRNRAP. The CDR3 is 15 amino acids. V was clipped by 1 base and J by 0 bases, with 9 bases between them. The CDR3 protein is CASGLGWGLNTEAFF. The CDR3 coding sequence is TGTGCTAGTGGTTTGGGGTGGGGCCTGAACACTGAAGCTTTCTTT.

This clone turned up a few times. V and J are TRBV27 and TRBJ2-2; the D is unclear. The ends were cut back, 3 bases at V and 5 bases at J, with 10 bases in the middle. Germline V CDR1 and CDR2: MNHEY, SMNVEV (reference sequence). This CDR3 is 14 amino acids long. The CDR3 here is CASSFQGNTGELFF. CDR3 coding DNA: TGTGCCAGCAGTTTTCAAGGGAATACCGGGGAGCTGTTTTTT.

The genes are TRBV19 and TRBJ2-1; D possibly corresponds to TRBD2 (5 bases). CDR1 is LNHDA and CDR2 is SQIVND in the germline V gene (reference sequence). Trimming removed 10 bases at V and 0 bases at J, with 16 bases between. CDR3 length: 15 residues. DNA of the CDR3: TGTGCCACTTCCGAGGGTTCGAGCTCCTACAATGAGCAGTTCTTC. This encodes CATSEGSSSYNEQFF.

In this sample, this clone turned up a few times. CDR3 sequence reads: CASSRKGQGNTEAFF. The CDR3, as DNA: TGTGCCAGCAGCCGCAAGGGACAGGGAAACACTGAAGCTTTCTTT. The chain is built from TRBV3-1 (or the pseudogene TRBV3-2) and TRBJ1-1; TRBD1 matches 9 bases. The V gene end was trimmed by 4 bases and the J gene end by 2 bases; junction bases not matched to a gene: 5. Germline CDR1 is LGHDT and CDR2 is YNNKEL (reference sequence). The CDR3 spans 15 residues.

This clone has only one observation. This rearrangement joins TRBV29-1 to TRBJ1-1; 8 bases agree with TRBD1. Losses at the gene ends were 6 bases for V and 6 bases for J; bases not matched to a gene: 9. Germline assignment: CDR1 SQVTM and CDR2 ANQGSEA. CDR3 size: 13 residues. CDR3 sequence (DNA): TGCAGCGTCGCCAGCCAGGGGGCTCCTGAAGCTTTCTTT. Translating gives CSVASQGAPEAFF.

The V call is TRBV18, the J call TRBJ1-4, with 11 bases matching TRBD1. The CDR3 runs to 16 residues. CDR1 KGHSH and CDR2 LQKENI come from the germline V gene. V lost 5 bases, J lost 0 bases, and 2 bases stayed unmatched. CDR3 in amino acids: CASSAGQGATNEKLFF. The CDR3 DNA follows: TGTGCCAGCTCAGCGGGACAGGGGGCAACTAATGAAAAACTGTTTTTT. The variable domain in full, with the rest retrieved from reference TRBV18 and TRBJ1-4, is NAGVMQNPRHLVRRRGQEARLRCSPMKGHSHVYWYRQLPEEGLKFMVYLQKENIIDESGMPKERFSAEFPKEGPSILRIQQVVRGDSAAYFCASSAGQGATNEKLFFGSGTQLSVL.

CDR3 sequence reads: CASAQQREREQYF. CDR3 sequence (DNA): TGTGCCAGCGCACAGCAGCGGGAGCGCGAGCAGTACTTC. The V gene is TRBV7-2, the J gene TRBJ2-7; 8 bases match TRBD2. CDR1 and CDR2 from the germline V gene are SGHTA and FQGNSA. The V segment lost 8 bases and the J segment 6 bases; nucleotides outside the gene matches: 9. CDR3 size: 13 residues.

The chain uses TRBV7-2 and TRBJ1-2; tentatively, D is TRBD1 (5 bases). The CDR3 is made up of 15 amino acids. Trimming removed 5 bases at V and 3 bases at J, with 16 bases between. Germline values: CDR1 SGHTA, CDR2 FQGNSA. Here the CDR3 DNA reads TGTGCCAGCAGCCCAGTACTCCAGGGATACTATGGCTACACCTTC. Residues: CASSPVLQGYYGYTF.

The chain has TRBV7-2 and TRBJ2-5; D is possibly TRBD2 (6 bases). The germline gives CDR1 SGHTA, CDR2 FQGNSA. V gave up 1 base and J gave up 5 bases, with 11 bases separating them. The length of the CDR3 is 14 residues. CDR3 sequence (DNA): TGTGCCAGCAGCTTAGTGGCGGGAACGGAGACCCAGTACTTC. This codes for CASSLVAGTETQYF.

This clone was seen a few times. V is TRBV28 and J is TRBJ1-2; possibly TRBD1 for D (5 bases). The germline V and J ends were trimmed by 3 bases and 8 bases, with 16 bases remaining between them. The CDR3 is 14 residues long. CDR1 and CDR2 from the germline V gene are MDHEN and SYDVKM. Here the CDR3 reads CASSFPRTGLGYTF. As DNA, the CDR3 is TGTGCCAGCAGTTTTCCCCGTACAGGTCTGGGCTACACCTTC.

The rearrangement links TRBV27 to TRBJ2-7; 10 bases are a match to TRBD2. CDR3 length equals 17 residues. Looked up from germline, CDR1 is MNHEY and CDR2 is SMNVEV (reference sequence). The V and J ends lost 2 bases and 0 bases, in that order; junction bases with no gene match: 7. The CDR3 reads CASSLKASGSSSYEQYF. The CDR3 nucleotides read TGTGCCAGCAGTTTAAAGGCTAGCGGGAGTAGCTCCTACGAGCAGTACTTC.

The chain uses TRBV6-5 and TRBJ2-5; D unresolved. Germline-derived CDR1 and CDR2 are MNHEY and SVGAGI. Trimming stripped 5 bases from V and 1 base from J, with 8 bases between. The length of the CDR3 is 13 residues. The CDR3 spells CASSIAPQETQYF. CDR3 sequence (DNA): TGTGCCAGCAGTATAGCCCCCCAAGAGACCCAGTACTTC.

This clone was observed a handful of times. The rearrangement uses TRBV7-2 and TRBJ1-3; perhaps TRBD1 as D (5 bases). Trimming took 1 base from V and 4 from J, leaving 17 bases between them. The germline V gene has CDR1 SGHTA and CDR2 FQGNSA. This CDR3 is built from 17 residues. The CDR3 loop is CASSLVGGVEQGNTIYF. The CDR3 DNA sequence: TGTGCCAGCAGCTTAGTTGGGGGAGTAGAGCAAGGAAACACCATATATTTT.

This rearrangement joins TRBV27 to TRBJ2-7, with D hard to call. V gave up 3 bases and J gave up 6 bases, with 12 bases separating them. The germline V gene has CDR1 MNHEY and CDR2 SMNVEV (reference sequence). The CDR3 has 13 amino acids. The CDR3 bases are TGTGCCAGCAGTTTGGGTGGCAGAGCCGAGCAGTACTTC. Its protein is CASSLGGRAEQYF.

V gene TRBV9 combines with J gene TRBJ2-2; 7 bases line up with TRBD2. Germline assignment: CDR1 SGDLS and CDR2 YYNGEE. The CDR3 covers 15 residues. With V trimmed by 6 bases and J by 4 bases, 9 bases remained unmatched. CDR3 loop: CASNLASGTTGELFF. The CDR3, as DNA: TGTGCCAGCAATCTAGCTAGCGGTACCACCGGGGAGCTGTTTTTT.

The chain has TRBV27 and TRBJ2-3; D gene ambiguous. Germline lookup yields CDR1 MNHEY and CDR2 SMNVEV (reference sequence). Trimming removed 3 bases from V and 1 base from J, with 5 bases in between. CDR3 length: 13 amino acids. CDR3 nucleotide sequence: TGTGCCAGCAGTTTGGATGGCACAGATACGCAGTATTTT. Translating gives CASSLDGTDTQYF.

The V and J genes are TRBV7-9 and TRBJ2-3; 10 bases line up with TRBD2. Per the germline V gene, CDR1 is SEHNR and CDR2 is FQNEAQ (reference sequence). The V segment lost 10 bases and the J segment 0 bases; nucleotides outside the gene matches: 10. The CDR3 extends over 16 amino acids. CDR3 nucleotides: TGTGCCACCACGGGACTAGCGCAAACTAGCACAGATACGCAGTATTTT. Translated: CATTGLAQTSTDTQYF.

The genes are TRBV7-8 and TRBJ1-1, with TRBD1 as a possible D gene (6 bases). The germline CDR1 and CDR2 sequences are SGHVS and FQNEAQ. With 5 bases removed from V and 0 bases from J, the gap between germline ends came to 19 bases. This CDR3 comprises 17 residues. This chain's CDR3 is CASSPYPGGRMNTEAFF. The CDR3 coding sequence is TGTGCCAGCAGCCCCTACCCGGGGGGCCGCATGAACACTGAAGCTTTCTTT.

The chain has TRBV24-1 and TRBJ2-1; 7 bases match TRBD2. The CDR3 consists of 14 residues. Trimming removed 0 bases from V and 8 bases from J; junction bases left unmatched: 3. Germline-derived CDR1 and CDR2 are KGHDR and SFDVKD. The CDR3 spells CATSDLGGGDEQFF. The CDR3 DNA is TGTGCCACCAGTGATTTGGGGGGGGGTGATGAGCAGTTCTTC.

The rearrangement uses TRBV6-2 or TRBV6-3 and TRBJ1-4, with 10 bases lining up with TRBD1. V lost 2 bases and J lost 6; bases outside the gene matches: 6. The CDR3 has 16 residues. Germline CDR1 and CDR2: MNHEY and SVGEGT. The DNA for the CDR3 is TGTGCCAGCAGTTACGGGCCCGGGACAGGGGATGAAAAACTGTTTTTT. Protein product: CASSYGPGTGDEKLFF.

This clone was recorded once. This chain uses TRBV18 with TRBJ1-1, with a possible D match to TRBD1 (5 bases). Trimming took 3 bases from V and 0 from J, leaving 14 bases between them. Germline lookup yields CDR1 KGHSH and CDR2 LQKENI. There are 16 residues in the CDR3. The CDR3 sequence: CASSPITGTVNTEAFF. For the CDR3, the DNA is TGTGCCAGCTCACCTATTACCGGGACGGTGAACACTGAAGCTTTCTTT.

This chain links TRBV18 with TRBJ1-4; 7 nucleotides line up with TRBD1. CDR1 and CDR2 (germline): KGHSH, LQKENI. The ends lost 3 bases at V and 6 bases at J; junction bases unmatched: 4. There are 14 residues in the CDR3. The CDR3 protein is CASSPLGGHEKLFF. CDR3 bases: TGTGCCAGCTCACCCTTAGGGGGCCATGAAAAACTGTTTTTT.

The rearrangement joins TRBV29-1 to TRBJ2-3; either TRBD1 or TRBD2 may fit D (6 bases each). Trimming took 4 bases from V and 1 from J, leaving 15 bases between them. There are 15 residues in the CDR3. The germline CDR1 and CDR2 sequences are SQVTM and ANQGSEA. This CDR3 is CSVGVGGAGTDTQYF. The CDR3 bases are TGCAGCGTTGGTGTGGGGGGCGCGGGCACAGATACGCAGTATTTT.

The chain couples TRBV3-1 (or the pseudogene TRBV3-2) to TRBJ1-2, with unresolved D. The CDR3 covers 14 residues. The V and J ends lost 1 base and 4 bases respectively, with 10 bases between them. Germline lookup yields CDR1 LGHDT and CDR2 YNNKEL (reference sequence). This chain's CDR3 is CASSQGPSGYGYTF. The CDR3 DNA reads TGTGCCAGCAGCCAAGGTCCCTCGGGCTATGGCTACACCTTC.